The source of this TCR beta chain is a study of Graves' ophthalmopathy and Graves' hyperthyroidism. Looking at the study overall: The collection of peripheral blood took place at initial diagnosis, before any treatment.

V was cut by 3 bases and J by 1 base, with 12 bases left in between. CDR3 length equals 16 residues. Germline V gene data show CDR1 as ENHRY and CDR2 as SYGVKD. Ten or more counts support this clonotype. The target antigen is unknown. As the template, RNA transcripts were used to amplify TCR beta CDR3 regions. Second-round multiplex PCR came after a first-round RT-PCR that employed HTBI primers. TCRdb redid the calling of the multiplex PCR reads with MiXCR, one entry per CDR3 protein. The table shows roughly 400,000 distinct CDR3 sequences, with 15% occurring only once. Hyperthyroidism cases were recent diagnoses of under 2 months' duration in people aged 18 to 65. Exclusion applied to patients with other autoimmune diseases, uncontrolled infections, pregnancy or lactation. Study results and limitations: Detection in blood was also observed for most expanded thyroid clonotypes above 0.001 frequency.

The chain uses TRBV10-3 and TRBJ2-2; D is ambiguous. The sequenced sample consisted of peripheral blood. The sequence came from a woman between 18 and 30 years old with stable Graves' hyperthyroidism. The CDR3 reads CAISDSSGLNTGELFF. The CDR3 region has the DNA TGTGCCATCAGTGATTCTTCCGGCCTGAACACCGGGGAGCTGTTTTTT.